Given below is one TCR beta chain in context. Its specificity is not known. This sample is part of a study of cytomegalovirus exposure and HLA in healthy donors. It was with 60 Vbeta and 13 Jbeta primers that the PCR ran. Clones were read by immunoSEQ multiplex PCR, and TCRdb kept only the in-frame ones, dropping some. The sample lists approximately 150,000 clones, approximately 79% occurring once. This CDR3 has 14 residues. Germline CDR1 KGHSH, CDR2 LQKENI. Trimming took 4 bases from V and 3 from J; bases not matched to a gene: 3. Findings and caveats of the study: The availability of immune exposure information extended only to CMV serostatus. Reportedly, a later analysis found an Asian-associated ancestry cluster had fewer N-insertions than the approximately 670-donor mean. Researchers reported in a later analysis that a missense DCLRE1C variant was tied to TCR beta V- and J-gene trimming.

This TCR was sampled from a man over 45 in good health and CMV-seropositive. Sample: PBMCs. The V gene is TRBV18, the J gene TRBJ2-7; 10 bases align to TRBD1. The CDR3 spells CASSQGDRGYEQYF. The CDR3 DNA sequence: TGTGCCAGCTCACAAGGGGACAGGGGCTACGAGCAGTACTTC.